Described below is a single T cell receptor beta chain sequence and its context. The sample comes from a study of T cells in Graves' hyperthyroidism and ophthalmopathy. PBMCs were sourced from about 10 ml fresh peripheral blood. The CDR3 is made up of 14 amino acids. The V gene end was trimmed by 5 bases and the J gene end by 11 bases; junction bases not matched to a gene: 13. Amplification yielded TCR beta CDR3 regions, with RNA transcripts as the source. Carried out on the TCR CDR3, a first-round RT-PCR used the HTBI primer set. TCRdb reanalysed the multiplex PCR reads using MiXCR and keeps one entry per CDR3 protein. The sample has a few hundred thousand distinct CDR3 sequences; 15% to 18% are singletons.

The receptor was derived from a woman younger than 45 with Graves' hyperthyroidism. Source material: blood. The chain has TRBV12-3 or TRBV12-4 and TRBJ1-1; 8 bases are shared with TRBD1. The CDR3 bases are TGTGCCAGCAGTCTATCCAGGGGGCTGATCGGGGCTTTCTTT. Translating it yields CASSLSRGLIGAFF.